This is a list of T cell receptor beta chains from one sample in a study of beta chain features in type 1 diabetes. Profiling relied on immunoSEQ multiplex PCR, and the TCRdb table lists in-frame clones only, not all of them. The sample includes 250,000 to 300,000 clones, 24% seen only once; the top ten take roughly 0.011%. Sequencing used naive CD4+ T cells from blood. These TCRs come from a woman in her twenties or thirties with type 1 diabetes. The CDR3 runs from the conserved cysteine through the conserved F or W. Fields, in order: clone size, D gene, J gene, V gene, CDR3 protein, CDR3 DNA. A D gene is named only where the DNA matches it firmly. The listing skips clone size in some rows; elsewhere it reads once, few, many or a size class.

NA | NA | TRBJ2-4 | TRBV19 | CASSGASENIQYF | TGTGCCAGTAGTGGTGCTAGTGAAAACATTCAGTACTTC
NA | NA | TRBJ2-1 | TRBV27 | CASSFELWSEFF | TGTGCCAGCAGTTTTGAATTATGGTCAGAATTCTTC
few | TRBD2 | TRBJ2-5 | TRBV11-2 | CASSTTSGLKETQYF | TGTGCCAGCAGCACAACTAGCGGACTTAAAGAGACCCAGTACTTC
NA | NA | TRBJ1-4 | TRBV30 | CAWTATNEKLFF | TGTGCCTGGACAGCAACTAATGAAAAACTGTTTTTT
few | TRBD2 | TRBJ2-7 | TRBV29-1 | CSVVVPAGRTAYEQYF | TGCAGCGTTGTGGTCCCAGCGGGGAGAACTGCCTACGAGCAGTACTTC
once | NA | TRBJ2-1 | TRBV18 | CASSARGDEQFF | TGTGCCAGCTCGGCCCGCGGCGATGAGCAGTTCTTC
NA | NA | TRBJ2-3 | TRBV29-1 | CSVTRGAHTDTQYF | TGCAGCGTTACACGCGGCGCACACACAGATACGCAGTATTTT
NA | NA | TRBJ1-5 | TRBV10-3 | CAISESQGNQPQHF | TGTGCCATCAGTGAATCTCAGGGCAATCAGCCCCAGCATTTT
NA | TRBD1 | TRBJ2-2 | TRBV29-1 | CSVETGYTGELFF | TGCAGCGTGGAGACAGGGTACACCGGGGAGCTGTTTTTT
NA | NA | TRBJ2-7 | TRBV30 | CAWRSENYEQYF | TGTGCCTGGAGGTCGGAGAACTACGAGCAGTACTTC
few | NA | TRBJ2-3 | TRBV11-2 | CASSFVGAAYTDTQYF | TGTGCCAGCAGCTTCGTTGGGGCAGCCTACACAGATACGCAGTATTTT
NA | NA | TRBJ1-1 | TRBV28 | CASSTQGRQAFF | TGTGCCAGCAGCACCCAGGGTCGCCAAGCTTTCTTT
NA | TRBD1 | TRBJ2-2 | TRBV7-9 | CASSPPTGVTGELFF | TGTGCCAGCAGCCCACCGACAGGGGTTACCGGGGAGCTGTTTTTT